These 10 T cell receptor beta chains share one sample of origin, sequenced in a study of blood T cells in healthy people across ages. A second about 7 to 12 cycle PCR used barcoded and J-beta primers. TCRdb fed the 5' RACE reads into MiXCR, producing one record per CDR3 protein. Of hundreds of thousands of distinct CDR3 sequences in the sample, 35% to 40% are singletons; the top ten hold roughly 13%. The material sequenced was blood. The origin of the receptors is a man aged 18 to 35 in good health.

The chain joins TRBV15 to TRBJ2-1; possibly TRBD2 for D (5 bases). V lost 6 bases and J lost 6, with 9 bases in between. This CDR3 is built from 12 residues. The germline gives CDR1 LNHNV, CDR2 YYDKDF (reference sequence). The CDR3 region has the DNA TGTGCCACCAGGGCTAGCTCCAATGAGCAGTTCTTC. It yields the protein CATRASSNEQFF. The full variable domain, rest sourced from reference TRBV15 and TRBJ2-1, is DAMVIQNPRYQVTQFGKPVTLSCSQTLNHNVMYWYQQKSSQAPKLLFHYYDKDFNNEADTPDNFQSRRPNTSFCFLDIRSPGLGDTAMYLCATRASSNEQFFGPGTRLTVL.

This clonotype appeared a few times. This chain connects TRBV11-2 to TRBJ1-2, with 7 bases fitting TRBD1. The CDR3 length is 15 residues. After removal of 2 bases from V and 3 bases from J, the junction contained 6 bases not matched to a gene. Germline loops: CDR1 SGHAT, CDR2 FQNNGV. CDR3: CASSLNRRGHYGYTF. CDR3 DNA: TGTGCCAGCAGCTTAAACCGGAGGGGGCACTATGGCTACACCTTC.

This clonotype turned up a few times. The gene calls are TRBV7-2 and TRBJ1-1, with D tentatively TRBD1 (5 bases). This CDR3 has 15 amino acids. Germline CDR1 reads SGHTA; CDR2 reads FQGNSA. The ends were cut back, 5 bases at V and 3 bases at J, with 16 bases in the middle. As DNA, the CDR3 is TGTGCCAGCAGCCCCACGGATGGGGCCGACACTGAAGCTTTCTTT. It specifies CASSPTDGADTEAFF.

This clonotype has a handful of counts. V and J are TRBV14 and TRBJ1-1; no clear D. Trimming took 2 bases from V and 4 from J, leaving 8 bases between them. The CDR3 is 13 residues long. Germline V gene data show CDR1 as SGHDN and CDR2 as FVKESK. CDR3 in DNA: TGTGCCAGCAGCCAATCTACACGCACTGAAGCTTTCTTT. As protein: CASSQSTRTEAFF.

This clonotype turned up a few times. The chain employs TRBV5-1 and TRBJ2-3; 8 bases align to TRBD2. Germline loops: CDR1 SGHRS, CDR2 YFSETQ. The CDR3 consists of 15 residues. With 6 bases clipped from V and 2 bases from J, the junction kept 8 bases outside the gene matches. The CDR3 region has the DNA TGCGCCAGCAACGCCGGGACTAGTTCCACAGATACGCAGTATTTT. Its protein is CASNAGTSSTDTQYF.

Details on this clonotype: Compared with germline, one end of the junction differs, possibly owing to a read error. The V and J genes are TRBV2 and TRBJ2-7; 10 bases line up with TRBD1. Germline assignment: CDR1 SNHLY and CDR2 FYNNEI. CDR3 size: 16 residues. The CDR3 DNA is TGCGCCAGCAGTGAAGATAGACAGGGGGCCCCCTACGAGCAGTACTTC. As protein: CASSEDRQGAPYEQYF.

This chain uses TRBV7-2 with TRBJ2-5, with no clear D. Germline loops: CDR1 SGHTA, CDR2 FQGNSA. The ends were cut back, 3 bases at V and 2 bases at J, with 4 bases in the middle. The CDR3 has 12 residues. CDR3 nucleotide sequence: TGTGCCAGCAGCTTCCATCAAGAGACCCAGTACTTC. It encodes CASSFHQETQYF.

This clonotype has just one count. The rearrangement links TRBV5-1 to TRBJ1-1; no clear D. V lost 0 bases and J lost 1, with 10 bases in between. The CDR3 totals 15 residues. CDR1 and CDR2 from the germline V gene are SGHRS and YFSETQ. The CDR3 is CASSLDRPENTEAFF. CDR3 sequence (DNA): TGCGCCAGCAGCTTGGATCGGCCAGAGAACACTGAAGCTTTCTTT.

This clonotype has just a few counts. The CDR3 sequence is CASSVGDSVYNSPLHF. The CDR3 DNA is TGTGCCAGTTCGGTAGGGGACAGCGTATATAATTCACCCCTCCACTTT. The chain uses TRBV19 and TRBJ1-6, with 7 nucleotides matching TRBD1. This CDR3 comprises 16 residues. CDR1 and CDR2 from the germline V gene are LNHDA and SQIVND (reference sequence). The V segment lost 8 bases and the J segment 4 bases; nucleotides outside the gene matches: 11.

This clonotype was counted a few times. The rearrangement joins TRBV20-1 to TRBJ2-1, with a possible D match to TRBD1 (5 bases). This CDR3 contains 21 residues. Germline CDR1 and CDR2: DFQATT and SNEGSKA (reference sequence). Trimming took off 4 bases at V and 6 bases at J, with 37 bases between the two ends. CDR3 protein: CSATPNRDLVKGRLLGNEQFF. DNA of the CDR3: TGCAGTGCTACCCCAAACCGCGATCTAGTGAAGGGGCGGTTGCTCGGCAATGAGCAGTTCTTC.